Listed below are T cell receptor beta chains from one sample, sequenced in a study of post-analysis software for immune sequencing data. TCRdb ran MiXCR on the PCR reads and lists one entry per CDR3 protein. This sample has about 680,000 distinct CDR3 sequences, with roughly three fifths found just once. The sample was blood. The receptors here all came from a girl aged 2 to 10 with multiple sclerosis. Each CDR3 is given with its conserved first and last residue. The order of the fields is clone size, CDR3 length, D gene, J gene, V gene, CDR3 DNA, CDR3 protein. A D gene is named only where the DNA matches it firmly. Part of the rows lack a size; the others show once, few, many or a class for expanded clones.

clone size: .; CDR3 length: 16; D gene: TRBD1; J gene: TRBJ1-1; V gene: TRBV6-1; CDR3 DNA: TGTGCCAGCAGTGAGTGGGACAGGGAAGGGGGCACTGAAGCTTTCTTT; CDR3 protein: CASSEWDREGGTEAFF
clone size: .; CDR3 length: 15; D gene: TRBD1; J gene: TRBJ2-7; V gene: TRBV27; CDR3 DNA: TGTGCCAGCAGTTTATATCAGGGGGAATTCTACGAGCAGTACTTC; CDR3 protein: CASSLYQGEFYEQYF
clone size: .; CDR3 length: 16; D gene: .; J gene: TRBJ1-4; V gene: TRBV15; CDR3 DNA: TGTGCCACCAGCAGAGGGTATTCTGGGGGTGACGAGGAACTGTTTTTT; CDR3 protein: CATSRGYSGGDEELFF
clone size: .; CDR3 length: 14; D gene: .; J gene: TRBJ1-1; V gene: TRBV5-1; CDR3 DNA: TGCGCCAGCAGCTTGGGACGGGAGAACACTGAAGCTTTCTTT; CDR3 protein: CASSLGRENTEAFF
clone size: .; CDR3 length: 14; D gene: .; J gene: TRBJ2-2; V gene: TRBV6-2/TRBV6-3; CDR3 DNA: TGTGCCAGCAGTTACATAGTACGCACCGGGGAGCTGTTTTTT; CDR3 protein: CASSYIVRTGELFF
clone size: once; CDR3 length: 14; D gene: .; J gene: TRBJ2-5; V gene: TRBV5-1; CDR3 DNA: TGCGCCAGCAGCTTGGTTGCGGGTTTAGAGACCCAGTACTTC; CDR3 protein: CASSLVAGLETQYF
clone size: .; CDR3 length: 16; D gene: TRBD2; J gene: TRBJ2-1; V gene: TRBV5-1; CDR3 DNA: TGCGCCAGCAGCGCGATGGGGGGAGGGTCCTACAATGAGCAGTTCTTC; CDR3 protein: CASSAMGGGSYNEQFF
clone size: .; CDR3 length: 13; D gene: TRBD1; J gene: TRBJ2-7; V gene: TRBV4-1; CDR3 DNA: TGCGCCAGCATAGGACAGGGGGCTGACGAGCAGTACTTC; CDR3 protein: CASIGQGADEQYF
clone size: .; CDR3 length: 16; D gene: TRBD1; J gene: TRBJ1-2; V gene: TRBV10-3; CDR3 DNA: TGTGCCATCAGTGAGCTCGACAGGGGTCCGATCTATGGCTACACCTTC; CDR3 protein: CAISELDRGPIYGYTF
clone size: .; CDR3 length: 13; D gene: .; J gene: TRBJ2-1; V gene: TRBV29-1; CDR3 DNA: TGCAGCGACGAGGGGGGGTATGGAGATGAGCAGTTCTTC; CDR3 protein: CSDEGGYGDEQFF
clone size: .; CDR3 length: 14; D gene: .; J gene: TRBJ2-1; V gene: TRBV20-1; CDR3 DNA: TGCAGTGCTAGAGCGGCTGTATCCTACAATGAGCAGTTCTTC; CDR3 protein: CSARAAVSYNEQFF